This T cell receptor beta chain comes out of a study of T cells in tumors after PD-1 blockade. Per the germline V gene, CDR1 is LNHDA and CDR2 is SQIVND (reference sequence). This CDR3 has 16 residues. Trimming shortened V by 3 bases and J by 0 bases, and 12 bases separated the two germline ends. Method: immunoSEQ multiplex PCR; TCRdb's copy keeps in-frame clones and lacks some. The repertoire has around 60,000 clones, roughly 75% of them found once; the top ten carry 13%. This specimen consisted of PBMCs, obtained before anti-PD-1 treatment. The sequence was collected from a human donor with basal cell carcinoma. V usage is TRBV19 and J usage is TRBJ1-3, with D possibly TRBD1 on 6 matching bases. DNA for the CDR3: TGTGCCAGTAGTATCGAGGACAGATCCTCTGGAAACACCATATATTTT. It encodes CASSIEDRSSGNTIYF.